Presented here are 13 T cell receptor beta chains from one specimen sequenced in a study of Ad26.COV2.S vaccination and SARS-CoV-2 variants. The treatment is: roughly 19 received Ad26.COV2.S at low or high dose, single or two shots; about 5 received placebo; per-sample allocation not given. Sampling was done on day 63 after the first vaccine or placebo injection. Here immunoSEQ multiplex PCR was the method, and the copy in TCRdb shows in-frame clones only, minus some. The profile covers about 280,000 clones, with about 89% appearing a single time and about 3.5% taken by the ten largest. The source material was peripheral blood, sampled in a trial of Ad26.COV2.S vaccine versus placebo. The receptor set was obtained from a person aged 18-65 years who received the Ad26.COV2.S COVID-19 vaccine or a placebo.

This sequence joins TRBV27 and TRBJ2-1; D could derive from TRBD1 or TRBD2 (5 bases each). This CDR3 contains 16 residues. Looked up from germline, CDR1 is MNHEY and CDR2 is SMNVEV (reference sequence). Between the trimmed V and J ends, which lost 4 bases and 8 bases, there was a span of 21 bases. The CDR3 DNA reads as TGTGCCAGCAGTTCGCATGAGGGACGTGGGCCCGATGAGCAGTTCTTC. It is translated as CASSSHEGRGPDEQFF.

This rearrangement joins TRBV5-1 to TRBJ2-7; 8 positions agree with TRBD1. V shed 3 bases, J shed 2 bases, and the junction held 10 bases outside the gene matches. This CDR3 is 16 amino acids long. Per germline, CDR1 SGHRS and CDR2 YFSETQ. The DNA of the CDR3 is TGCGCCAGCAGCTCCCAACCGACAGGGGCAGCCTACGAGCAGTACTTC. Translation: CASSSQPTGAAYEQYF.

This clone has only one observation. The gene calls are TRBV5-6 and TRBJ1-5; D may be TRBD1 (6 bases). Trimming pared 0 bases from V and 6 bases from J, leaving 10 bases between. The CDR3 covers 14 residues. The germline V gene has CDR1 SGHDT and CDR2 YYEEEE. CDR3 sequence (DNA): TGTGCCAGCAGCTTGGGGGGGCGCGGTCAGCCCCAGCATTTT. This sequence encodes CASSLGGRGQPQHF.

The chain couples TRBV7-9 to TRBJ1-1; 8 bases agree with TRBD1. The junction had 6 bases not matched to a gene; V was cut back by 7 bases and J by 2 bases. Germline CDR1 is SEHNR and CDR2 is FQNEAQ (reference sequence). This CDR3 has 14 amino acids. The CDR3 region has the DNA TGTGCCAGCAACACAGGACAGGGTAACACTGAAGCTTTCTTT. Its translation is CASNTGQGNTEAFF.

The chain has TRBV13 and TRBJ2-7, with D perhaps TRBD2 (6 bases). Germline V gene lookup returns CDR1 PRHDT and CDR2 FYEKMQ (reference sequence). The CDR3 contains 14 residues. Trimming left V 5 bases short and J 6 bases short, with 17 bases between. In DNA form, the CDR3 reads TGTGCCAGCAGCCCGCGGACTACTTTACCCGAGCAGTACTTC. This codes for CASSPRTTLPEQYF.

The chain joins TRBV7-8 to TRBJ1-2, with no clear D. CDR3 length: 14 amino acids. Trimming took 0 bases from V and 6 from J, leaving 11 bases between them. Germline CDR1 SGHVS, CDR2 FQNEAQ. CDR3 region: CASSLAWGADGYTF. The DNA for the CDR3 is TGTGCCAGCAGCTTAGCGTGGGGTGCTGATGGCTACACCTTC.

V and J are TRBV5-4 and TRBJ2-1; weak D call: TRBD2 (5 bases). Trimming left V 4 bases short and J 4 bases short, with 18 bases between. Germline values: CDR1 SGHNT, CDR2 YYREEE (reference sequence). The CDR3 runs to 16 residues. The DNA for the CDR3 is TGTGCCAGCAGCCCCGGGATAGGCTACTCATACAATGAGCAGTTCTTC. Its translation is CASSPGIGYSYNEQFF.

The chain carries TRBV13 and TRBJ2-5; the D gene could be TRBD1 or TRBD2 (6 bases each). CDR1 PRHDT and CDR2 FYEKMQ come from the germline V gene (reference sequence). V lost 5 bases and J lost 2, with 21 bases in between. This CDR3 has 17 residues. The CDR3 DNA follows: TGTGCCAGCAGCCCCCGGAGGGGGGCCTACCTACAAGAGACCCAGTACTTC. It is translated as CASSPRRGAYLQETQYF.

The chain uses TRBV19 and TRBJ2-3; TRBD2 aligns across 10 bases. This CDR3 is 14 amino acids long. The V and J ends lost 3 bases and 4 bases, in that order; junction bases with no gene match: 1. Germline-derived CDR1 and CDR2 are LNHDA and SQIVND (reference sequence). The CDR3 bases are TGTGCCAGTAGTATCAGCGGGGGGGCAGATACGCAGTATTTT. Protein product: CASSISGGADTQYF.

This clone was recorded a few times. The chain uses TRBV6-2 or TRBV6-3 and TRBJ2-2; a possible D gene is TRBD2 (6 bases). CDR1 MNHEY and CDR2 SVGEGT come from the germline V gene. V was clipped by 4 bases and J by 2 bases, with 17 bases between them. CDR3 size: 17 residues. The DNA of the CDR3 is TGTGCCAGCAGTTTGGGATCCGGGCGGGGAAACACCGGGGAGCTGTTTTTT. Translated: CASSLGSGRGNTGELFF.

The J gene is TRBJ2-1, the V gene TRBV5-4, with D perhaps matching TRBD2 (6 bases). V lost 1 base, J lost 9 bases, and 20 bases lay in between. The CDR3 length is 16 residues. CDR1 and CDR2 (germline): SGHNT, YYREEE (reference sequence). CDR3 loop: CASSLFVGSGRGEQFF. The CDR3 bases are TGTGCCAGCAGCTTGTTTGTCGGGAGTGGGCGCGGTGAGCAGTTCTTC.

V gene TRBV5-1 combines with J gene TRBJ2-6; D is uncertain. The V gene lost 4 bases and the J gene lost 0 bases, with 17 bases spanning the gap. The length of the CDR3 is 18 residues. Per the germline V gene, CDR1 is SGHRS and CDR2 is YFSETQ. CDR3 protein: CASSRTRTESSGANVLTF. Written as DNA, the CDR3 is TGCGCCAGCAGCCGTACCCGGACGGAGAGCTCTGGGGCCAACGTCCTGACTTTC.

The gene calls are TRBV6-5 and TRBJ2-7; D might be TRBD1 or TRBD2, each matching 5 bases. The germline V gene encodes CDR1 MNHEY and CDR2 SVGAGI. V was trimmed by 9 bases and J by 1 base, leaving 16 bases between them. The CDR3 is 14 residues long. DNA for the CDR3: TGTGCCAGTACGGGGCGTAGAAATTCCTACGAGCAGTACTTC. Translated: CASTGRRNSYEQYF.